This T cell receptor beta chain was recorded in a study of blood T cells in healthy people across ages. A J-beta primer mix and a sample-barcoded 5' primer were used in a second PCR of roughly 6 to 11 cycles. TCRdb re-called the 5' RACE reads through MiXCR, storing one row per CDR3 protein. The data hold around 1.1 million distinct CDR3 sequences, with 30% to 40% observed a single time. The V end lost 0 bases, the J end lost 3 bases, and 9 bases lay between the germline ends. The CDR3 length is 14 residues. The germline CDR1 and CDR2 sequences are SGHDT and YYEEEE. The genes are TRBV5-6 and TRBJ1-1, with D unresolved. The sample consisted of blood. The sequence was collected from a man in his late teens or twenties in good health. The CDR3 DNA follows: TGTGCCAGCAGCTTGGTTCTCCGGGACACTGAAGCTTTCTTT. This encodes CASSLVLRDTEAFF.